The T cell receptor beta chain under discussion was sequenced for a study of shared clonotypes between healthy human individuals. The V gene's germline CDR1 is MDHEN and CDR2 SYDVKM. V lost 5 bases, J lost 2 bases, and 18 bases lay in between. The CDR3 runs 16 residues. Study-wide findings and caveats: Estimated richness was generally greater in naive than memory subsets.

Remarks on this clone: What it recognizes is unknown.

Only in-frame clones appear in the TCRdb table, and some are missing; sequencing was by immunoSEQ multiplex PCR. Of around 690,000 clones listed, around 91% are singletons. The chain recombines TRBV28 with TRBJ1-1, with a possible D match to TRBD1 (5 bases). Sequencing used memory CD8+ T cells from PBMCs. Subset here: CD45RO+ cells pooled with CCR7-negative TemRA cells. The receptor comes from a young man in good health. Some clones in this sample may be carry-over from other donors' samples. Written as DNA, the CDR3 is TGTGCCAGCAGTCTGTGGCAGGGTAATCTAAACACTGAAGCTTTCTTT. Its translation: CASSLWQGNLNTEAFF.